This TCR beta chain is drawn from a study of regulatory T cells in long-lasting Graves disease. Study-wide results and caveats: Persistent disease samples used TRBV28, TRBJ1-2 and TRBJ2-5 preferentially.

Trimming stripped 4 bases from V and 6 bases from J, with 8 bases between. Germline V lookup: CDR1 SGHTA, CDR2 FQGTGA. This CDR3 region has 12 residues. Described time point: newly diagnosed GD, antithyroid drugs for less than 3 months. The authors made the TCR library using RNA they extracted from PBMCs. The authors drew around 9 milliliters of peripheral blood into EDTA tubes. This clonotype was seen more than once but under ten times. Its antigen is still unknown. Both iRepertoire HTBI primers and Arm-PCR of CDR3 regions were used to build the TCR beta libraries. The authors' processing: Samples jointly harbored about 62 TRBV and about 15 TRBJ segments. TCRdb re-called the multiplex PCR reads with MiXCR, one entry per CDR3 protein. The V and J calls shown here were made by TCRdb, not taken from the authors' results. The sample yields roughly 520,000 distinct CDR3 sequences, about 12% seen once. This sample was also put to use in a study of T cells in Graves' hyperthyroidism and ophthalmopathy. That paper states: Uncontrolled infection, other autoimmune disease, pregnancy and lactation each barred patients from inclusion.

The receptor comes from a woman between 25 and 40 years old with Graves disease. The rearrangement uses TRBV7-3 and TRBJ2-3; D remains ambiguous. The sample consisted of peripheral blood mononuclear cells (PBMCs), taken at new diagnosis, from a patient treated with antithyroid drugs. The CDR3 DNA sequence: TGTGCCAGCAGCTCCCTGGACGATACGCAGTATTTT. Translation: CASSSLDDTQYF.